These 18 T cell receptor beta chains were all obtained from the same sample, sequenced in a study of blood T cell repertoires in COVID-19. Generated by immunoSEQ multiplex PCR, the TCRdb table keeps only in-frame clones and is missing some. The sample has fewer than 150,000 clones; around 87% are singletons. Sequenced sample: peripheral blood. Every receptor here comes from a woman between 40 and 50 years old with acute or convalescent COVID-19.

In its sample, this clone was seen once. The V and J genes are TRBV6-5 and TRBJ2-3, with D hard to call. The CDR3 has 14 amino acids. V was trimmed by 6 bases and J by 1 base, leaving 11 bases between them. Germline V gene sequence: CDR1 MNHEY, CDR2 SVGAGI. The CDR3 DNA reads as TGTGCCAGCAGCCGGATGGGCCGCACAGATACGCAGTATTTT. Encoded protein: CASSRMGRTDTQYF.

CDR3 nucleotide sequence: TGCGCCAGCAGCCAAGATGGTCAGTATTACGAGCAGTACTTC. Its protein product is CASSQDGQYYEQYF. The rearrangement joins TRBV4-3 to TRBJ2-7, with D uncertain. This CDR3 is built from 14 residues. Germline CDR1 LGHNA, CDR2 YSLEER. V lost 0 bases and J 4 bases, leaving 10 bases between the germline ends.

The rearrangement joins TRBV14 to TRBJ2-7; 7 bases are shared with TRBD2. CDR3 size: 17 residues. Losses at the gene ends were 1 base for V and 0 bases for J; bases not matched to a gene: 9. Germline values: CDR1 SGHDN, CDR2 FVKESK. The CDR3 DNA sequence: TGTGCCAGCAGCCAAGGGGAGGGCAAAACGATCTCCTACGAGCAGTACTTC. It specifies CASSQGEGKTISYEQYF.

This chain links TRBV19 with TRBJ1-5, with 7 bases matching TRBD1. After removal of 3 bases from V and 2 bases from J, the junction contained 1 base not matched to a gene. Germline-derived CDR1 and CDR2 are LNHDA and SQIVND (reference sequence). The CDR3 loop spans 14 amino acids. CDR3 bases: TGTGCCAGTAGTATTGGACAGGGCAATCAGCCCCAGCATTTT. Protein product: CASSIGQGNQPQHF.

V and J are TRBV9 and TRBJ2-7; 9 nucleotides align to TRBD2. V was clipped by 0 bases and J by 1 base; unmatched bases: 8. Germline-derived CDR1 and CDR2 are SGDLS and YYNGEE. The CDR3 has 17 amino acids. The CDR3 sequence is CASSVEDSGGLSYEQYF. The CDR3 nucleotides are TGTGCCAGCAGCGTAGAAGATAGCGGGGGCCTGTCCTACGAGCAGTACTTC.

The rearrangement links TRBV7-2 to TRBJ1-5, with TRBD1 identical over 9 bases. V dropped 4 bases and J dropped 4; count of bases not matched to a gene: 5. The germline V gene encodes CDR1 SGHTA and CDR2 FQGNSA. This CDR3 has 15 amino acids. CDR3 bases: TGTGCCAGCAGCTGGTGGACAGGGGTAAATCAGCCCCAGCATTTT. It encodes CASSWWTGVNQPQHF.

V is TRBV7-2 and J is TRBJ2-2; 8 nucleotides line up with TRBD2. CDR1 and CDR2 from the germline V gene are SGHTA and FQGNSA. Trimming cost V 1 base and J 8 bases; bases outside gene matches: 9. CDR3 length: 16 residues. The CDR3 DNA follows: TGTGCCAGCAGCTTAGACCACGGGAGGGCGTGGGGGGAGCTGTTTTTT. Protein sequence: CASSLDHGRAWGELFF. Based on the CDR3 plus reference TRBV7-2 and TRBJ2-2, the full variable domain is GAGVSQSPSNKVTEKGKDVELRCDPISGHTALYWYRQSLGQGLEFLIYFQGNSAPDKSGLPSDRFSAERTGGSVSTLTIQRTQQEDSAVYLCASSLDHGRAWGELFFGEGSRLTVL.

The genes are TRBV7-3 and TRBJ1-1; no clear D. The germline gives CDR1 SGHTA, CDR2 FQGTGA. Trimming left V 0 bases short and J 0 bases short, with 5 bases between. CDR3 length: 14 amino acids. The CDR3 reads CASSLTGMNTEAFF. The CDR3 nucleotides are TGTGCCAGCAGCTTAACCGGGATGAACACTGAAGCTTTCTTT.

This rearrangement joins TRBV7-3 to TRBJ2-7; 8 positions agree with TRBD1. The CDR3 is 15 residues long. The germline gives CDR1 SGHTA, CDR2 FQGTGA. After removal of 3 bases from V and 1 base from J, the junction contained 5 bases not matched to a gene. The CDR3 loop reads CASSFGQGPSYEQYF. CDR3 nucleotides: TGTGCCAGCAGCTTTGGACAGGGCCCATCCTACGAGCAGTACTTC. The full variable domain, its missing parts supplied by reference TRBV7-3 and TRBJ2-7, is GAGVSQTPSNKVTEKGKYVELRCDPISGHTALYWYRQSLGQGPEFLIYFQGTGAADDSGLPNDRFFAVRPEGSVSTLKIQRTERGDSAVYLCASSFGQGPSYEQYFGPGTRLTVT.

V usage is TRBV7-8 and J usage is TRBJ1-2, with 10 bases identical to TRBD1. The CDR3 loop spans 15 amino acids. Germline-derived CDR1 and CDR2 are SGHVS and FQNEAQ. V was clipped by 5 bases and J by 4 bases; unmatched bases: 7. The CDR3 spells CASSGDRGFSYGYTF. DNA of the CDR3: TGTGCCAGCAGCGGGGACAGGGGATTCTCCTATGGCTACACCTTC.

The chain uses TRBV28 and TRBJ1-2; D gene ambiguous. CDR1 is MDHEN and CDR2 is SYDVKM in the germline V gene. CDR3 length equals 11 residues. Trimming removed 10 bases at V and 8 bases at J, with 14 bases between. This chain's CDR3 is CATVGGAGYTF. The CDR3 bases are TGTGCCACGGTAGGAGGCGCCGGCTACACCTTC.

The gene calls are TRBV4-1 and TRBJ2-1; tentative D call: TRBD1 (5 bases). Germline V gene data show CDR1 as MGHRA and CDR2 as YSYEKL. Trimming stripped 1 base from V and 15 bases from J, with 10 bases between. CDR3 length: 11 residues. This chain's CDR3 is CASSQGQSRFF. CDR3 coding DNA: TGCGCCAGCAGCCAAGGACAGTCGAGGTTCTTC.

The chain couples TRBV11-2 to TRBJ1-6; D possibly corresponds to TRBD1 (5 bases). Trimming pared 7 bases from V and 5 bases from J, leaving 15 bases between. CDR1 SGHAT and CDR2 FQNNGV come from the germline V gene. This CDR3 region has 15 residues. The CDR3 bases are TGTGCCAGCAACCCGACGGGGACTGATAATTCACCCCTCCACTTT. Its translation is CASNPTGTDNSPLHF.

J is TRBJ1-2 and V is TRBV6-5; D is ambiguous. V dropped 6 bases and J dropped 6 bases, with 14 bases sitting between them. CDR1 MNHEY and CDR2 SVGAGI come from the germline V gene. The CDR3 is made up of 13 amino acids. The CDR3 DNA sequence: TGTGCCAGCAGCCGACCGGGATCACATGGCTACACCTTC. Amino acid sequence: CASSRPGSHGYTF.

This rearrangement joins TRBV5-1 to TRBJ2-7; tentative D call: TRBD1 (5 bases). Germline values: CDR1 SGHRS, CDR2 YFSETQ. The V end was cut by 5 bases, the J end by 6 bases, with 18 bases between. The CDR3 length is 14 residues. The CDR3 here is CASRSEAGPSEQYF. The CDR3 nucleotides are TGCGCCAGCAGATCCGAGGCAGGGCCCAGCGAGCAGTACTTC. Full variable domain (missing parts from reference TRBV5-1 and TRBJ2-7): KAGVTQTPRYLIKTRGQQVTLSCSPISGHRSVSWYQQTPGQGLQFLFEYFSETQRNKGNFPGRFSGRQFSNSRSEMNVSTLELGDSALYLCASRSEAGPSEQYFGPGTRLTVT.

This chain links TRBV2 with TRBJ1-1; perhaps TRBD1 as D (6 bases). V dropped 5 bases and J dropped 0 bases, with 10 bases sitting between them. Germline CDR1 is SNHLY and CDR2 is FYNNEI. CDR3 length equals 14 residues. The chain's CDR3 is CASSRTEMNTEAFF. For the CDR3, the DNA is TGTGCCAGCAGTCGGACAGAGATGAACACTGAAGCTTTCTTT.

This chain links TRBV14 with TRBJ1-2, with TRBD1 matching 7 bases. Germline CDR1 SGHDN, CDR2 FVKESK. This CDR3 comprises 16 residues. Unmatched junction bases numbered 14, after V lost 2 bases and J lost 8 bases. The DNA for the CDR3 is TGTGCCAGCAGCCAATACTGGGGGGACAGTTACCCAGGCTACACCTTC. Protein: CASSQYWGDSYPGYTF. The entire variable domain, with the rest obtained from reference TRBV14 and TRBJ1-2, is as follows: EAGVTQFPSHSVIEKGQTVTLRCDPISGHDNLYWYRRVMGKEIKFLLHFVKESKQDESGMPNNRFLAERTGGTYSTLKVQPAELEDSGVYFCASSQYWGDSYPGYTFGSGTRLTVV.

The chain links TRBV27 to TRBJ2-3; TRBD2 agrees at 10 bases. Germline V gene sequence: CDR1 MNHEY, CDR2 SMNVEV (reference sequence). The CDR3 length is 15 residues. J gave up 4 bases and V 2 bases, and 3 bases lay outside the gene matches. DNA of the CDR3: TGTGCCAGCAGTTTAAGCGGGGGGGCCGCAGATACGCAGTATTTT. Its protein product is CASSLSGGAADTQYF.